The 8 T cell receptor beta chains presented below share a single source sample, sequenced in a study of cytomegalovirus exposure and HLA in healthy donors (dated by TCRdb to between 2016 and 2019). Libraries came from the immunoSEQ multiplex PCR assay. The multiplex PCR relied on a mix of 60 forward primers for TCR Vbeta segments and 13 reverse primers for TCR Jbeta segments. TCRdb re-hosts the immuneACCESS table, in-frame sequences only. Its copies lack some clones; in the studies checked, an unresolved V gene accounts for under half of them, and the cause for the rest is not known. The table of this sample itemizes about 200,000 clones. Jointly, the top ten make up less than 0.9% of the sample. The specimen sequenced was PBMCs. All receptors derive from a boy between 5 and 17 years old in good health and CMV-seronegative.

The chain recombines TRBV5-4 with TRBJ1-1, with D possibly being TRBD1 (6 bases). The V gene lost 4 bases and the J gene lost 3 bases, with 16 bases spanning the gap. The germline gives CDR1 SGHNT, CDR2 YYREEE (reference sequence). This CDR3 is built from 15 residues. The CDR3 bases are TGTGCCAGCAGCCCGCCCGAGGGGGGGGACACTGAAGCTTTCTTT. Its protein is CASSPPEGGDTEAFF.

V gene TRBV5-6 combines with J gene TRBJ2-5; TRBD2 aligns across 9 bases. TRBJ2-7 explains the end of the DNA better; the J call may be wrong. This CDR3 contains 15 residues. Germline CDR1 and CDR2: SGHDT and YYEEEE. This CDR3 is CASSLRLAGSYEQYF. The CDR3 DNA is TGTGCCAGCAGCTTGCGCCTAGCGGGGTCCTACGAGCAGTACTTC.

V and J are TRBV28 and TRBJ2-1, with D unresolved. Germline V CDR1 and CDR2: MDHEN, SYDVKM. The CDR3 has 12 amino acids. Trimming cost V 2 bases and J 5 bases, with 4 bases left between them. CDR3: CASSLVNNEQFF. CDR3 sequence (DNA): TGTGCCAGCAGTTTAGTAAACAATGAGCAGTTCTTC.

CDR3 bases: TGCGCCAGCAGTGAGGGACAGGGGAATTCACCCCTCCACTTT. The encoded protein is CASSEGQGNSPLHF. The V call is TRBV10-1, the J call TRBJ1-6; 9 bases match TRBD1. Germline V gene sequence: CDR1 WNHNN, CDR2 SYGVQD (reference sequence). CDR3 length equals 14 residues. With 2 bases clipped from V and 7 bases from J, the junction kept 0 bases outside the gene matches.

The rearrangement links TRBV11-3 to TRBJ1-2; 7 bases map to TRBD1. The germline V gene has CDR1 SGHNT and CDR2 YENEEA. CDR3 size: 16 residues. V shed 2 bases, J shed 5 bases, and the junction held 11 bases outside the gene matches. The CDR3: CASSLSQGVSRYGYTF. CDR3 nucleotide sequence: TGTGCCAGCAGCTTAAGCCAGGGGGTTTCGAGGTATGGCTACACCTTC.

V and J are TRBV7-2 and TRBJ1-1, with D maybe TRBD1 (6 bases). V was cut by 7 bases and J by 4 bases, with 19 bases left in between. CDR1 is SGHTA and CDR2 is FQGNSA in the germline V gene. This CDR3 is built from 15 residues. Written as DNA, the CDR3 is TGTGCCAGCATGCGGACAGTACGTTTTGGCACTGAAGCTTTCTTT. As protein: CASMRTVRFGTEAFF.

V and J are TRBV6-1 and TRBJ2-4; D ambiguous. CDR3 length equals 16 residues. The germline V and J ends were trimmed by 4 bases and 8 bases, with 21 bases remaining between them. CDR1 MNHNS and CDR2 SASEGT come from the germline V gene. The CDR3 is CASSGTLLGGQDIQYF. CDR3 sequence (DNA): TGTGCCAGCAGTGGCACGTTACTCGGTGGTCAGGACATTCAGTACTTC.

The chain recombines TRBV7-9 with TRBJ1-1, with D possibly matching TRBD1 (6 bases). Germline assignment: CDR1 SEHNR and CDR2 FQNEAQ (reference sequence). CDR3 length: 15 residues. V lost 5 bases and J 1 base, leaving 14 bases between the germline ends. CDR3 sequence: CASSPLRGQNTEAFF. As DNA, the CDR3 is TGTGCCAGCAGCCCCCTGAGGGGACAGAACACTGAAGCTTTCTTT.